Listed below are T cell receptor beta chains from one sample, sequenced in a study of regulatory T cells in long-lasting Graves disease. TCRdb processed the multiplex PCR reads anew with MiXCR; each CDR3 protein has one entry. The sample carries about 470,000 distinct CDR3 sequences, less than 25% recorded once. The material sequenced was peripheral blood mononuclear cells (PBMCs), taken when the disease was refractory, from a patient treated with antithyroid drugs. The receptors were sampled from a female donor with Graves disease. The CDR3 runs from the conserved cysteine through the conserved F or W. A D gene is named only where the DNA matches it firmly. Where a row states a size, it is once, few, many or the class of an expanded clone; other rows omit it.

TGTGCCAGCAGTCCTAAACGGGTTAGCACAGATACGCAGTATTTT,CASSPKRVSTDTQYF,NA,few,TRBJ2-3,TRBV27
TGTGCCAGCAGCTTCAGCCTAGCGGGTGCCTACGAGCAGTACTTC,CASSFSLAGAYEQYF,TRBD2,many,TRBJ2-7,TRBV7-2
TGTGCCAGCAGTTGGGGGTGGGGAGGTCAGCCCCAGCATTTT,CASSWGWGGQPQHF,NA,many,TRBJ1-5,TRBV28
TGTGCCAGCAGTTATGGGACAGGGGAGTCGTACGAGCAGTACTTC,CASSYGTGESYEQYF,TRBD1,many,TRBJ2-7,TRBV6-5
TGCGCCAGCAGCCAAGATACGGGGGCGCTTAACTATGGCTACACCTTC,CASSQDTGALNYGYTF,NA,NA,TRBJ1-2,TRBV4-1
TGTGCCAGCAGCCCCCGAGGGAAGGATACGCAGTATTTT,CASSPRGKDTQYF,NA,few,TRBJ2-3,TRBV7-8
TGTGCCAGCAGCTTAATGTTCGGGAGGTACAATGAGCAGTTCTTC,CASSLMFGRYNEQFF,TRBD2,NA,TRBJ2-1,TRBV7-3
TGTGCCAGCAGTGAATTACCAGAGAACACTGAAGCTTTCTTT,CASSELPENTEAFF,NA,many,TRBJ1-1,TRBV2
TGTGCCAGCAGCGTTGCGACTAGCGGGGGCAGGGCAGATACGCAGTATTTT,CASSVATSGGRADTQYF,TRBD2,few,TRBJ2-3,TRBV9
TGTGCCAGTAAACAACATAATCAGCCCCAGCATTTT,CASKQHNQPQHF,NA,NA,TRBJ1-5,TRBV19
TGTGCCAGCATAGCTAGCGGGAGGGACTACGAGCAGTACTTC,CASIASGRDYEQYF,TRBD2,many,TRBJ2-7,TRBV28
TGCAGTTTACGGGGCGGTCCACGTGGATTCTCCTACGAGCAGTACTTC,CSLRGGPRGFSYEQYF,NA,few,TRBJ2-7,TRBV20-1
TGTGCCAGCAGTTACTCGGGGGATTATAGCAATCAGCCCCAGCATTTT,CASSYSGDYSNQPQHF,NA,NA,TRBJ1-5,TRBV27
TGTGCCAGCAGGTCCCGAGGTAGCCCCTCCTACGAGCAGTACTTC,CASRSRGSPSYEQYF,NA,once,TRBJ2-7,TRBV6-1
TGTGCCAGCAGCCTGGGACAGGCGGTCACTGAAGCTTTCTTT,CASSLGQAVTEAFF,TRBD1,many,TRBJ1-1,TRBV3-1
TGCGCCAGCAGCTTGAGTCCTAGCGGGAGTCATGAGACCCAGTACTTC,CASSLSPSGSHETQYF,TRBD2,NA,TRBJ2-5,TRBV5-1
TGTGCCAGCACAACGGGAGATTACTCCTACGAGCAGTACTTC,CASTTGDYSYEQYF,NA,many,TRBJ2-7,TRBV6-1
TGTGCCAGCAGCGTAGAAGCTTATCAAGAGACCCAGTACTTC,CASSVEAYQETQYF,NA,NA,TRBJ2-5,TRBV9
TGTACCAGCTGCTCGGGGACTTCAAGCTCTGGGGCCAACGTCCTGACTTTC,CTSCSGTSSSGANVLTF,NA,NA,TRBJ2-6,TRBV6-1
TGTGCCAGCAGTTCCGGGACAGGGGGGGGACAGCCCCAGCATTTT,CASSSGTGGGQPQHF,TRBD1,many,TRBJ1-5,TRBV2
TGTGCCAGCAGCGACAGTTATAATTCACCCCTCCACTTT,CASSDSYNSPLHF,NA,many,TRBJ1-6,TRBV7-9
TGTGCCAGTAGTATAGTCCCTTTCGGACTAGCGGGAGGAATTGAAGAGACCCAGTACTTC,CASSIVPFGLAGGIEETQYF,TRBD2,many,TRBJ2-5,TRBV19
TGTGCCAGCAGTTCCCATCCGCTAGCGGGGGTCACCGGGGAGCTGTTTTTT,CASSSHPLAGVTGELFF,TRBD2,many,TRBJ2-2,TRBV27
TGCAGCGTTGGGGCGGGCCCCTATCAAGAGACCCAGTACTTC,CSVGAGPYQETQYF,NA,many,TRBJ2-5,TRBV29-1
TGCAGCTTTCGGGATTCCAATCAGCCCCAGCATTTT,CSFRDSNQPQHF,NA,NA,TRBJ1-5,TRBV20-1
TGTGCCAGCAGTCCGGGGCCCCCTAATGAAAAACTGTTTTTT,CASSPGPPNEKLFF,NA,many,TRBJ1-4,TRBV27
TGTGCCAGCAGTGCTGGGACAGGGGGCTTGCAGCCCCAGCATTTT,CASSAGTGGLQPQHF,TRBD1,many,TRBJ1-5,TRBV27
TGTGCCATCAGTGACCAACTGACCTACGAGCAGTACTTC,CAISDQLTYEQYF,NA,NA,TRBJ2-7,TRBV10-3
TGTGCCACTTCACGGAGCCAAGACTATGGCTACACCTTC,CATSRSQDYGYTF,NA,many,TRBJ1-2,TRBV6-1
TGTGCCAGCAGCCTTACTTTACAGGGGGGTCAGCCCCAGCATTTT,CASSLTLQGGQPQHF,TRBD1,few,TRBJ1-5,TRBV6-1
TGTGCCAGCAGCCAAGGTGGGCAGGGACAAACTGAAGCTTTCTTT,CASSQGGQGQTEAFF,NA,few,TRBJ1-1,TRBV3-1
TGCAGCGTGGGGGAGCCACCGAACTATGGCTACACCTTC,CSVGEPPNYGYTF,NA,many,TRBJ1-2,TRBV29-1
TGTGCTAGTGACTCCCGAGCCACTAGCGGGAGGGGGAGTGAGCAGTTCTTC,CASDSRATSGRGSEQFF,TRBD2,once,TRBJ2-1,TRBV12-5
TGTGCCAGCAGCCCGGCCGGGTTAAACACTGAAGCTTTCTTT,CASSPAGLNTEAFF,NA,many,TRBJ1-1,TRBV28
TGTGCCAGCAGCCAGCAACCCCAAGAGACCCAGTACTTC,CASSQQPQETQYF,NA,NA,TRBJ2-5,TRBV7-3
TGTGCCAGCAGTCCTCTACTCACCGGGGAGCTGTTTTTT,CASSPLLTGELFF,NA,many,TRBJ2-2,TRBV28
TGTGCCAGCATGACGGGGCTCTACGAGCAGTACTTC,CASMTGLYEQYF,NA,few,TRBJ2-7,TRBV6-1
TGTGCCATCAGTGACCGACAGGGGGACACTGAAGCTTTCTTT,CAISDRQGDTEAFF,TRBD1,once,TRBJ1-1,TRBV10-3
TGTGCCAGCGAAGGCAGAGGAGGCAATCAGCCCCAGCATTTT,CASEGRGGNQPQHF,NA,many,TRBJ1-5,TRBV28
TGTGCCAGCAGTGGGTTTCACAGGGTTGAGCAGTTCTTC,CASSGFHRVEQFF,NA,few,TRBJ2-1,TRBV25-1
TGTGCCAGCAGTTTAAACGCGGGAGGTGCGTACTTC,CASSLNAGGAYF,TRBD2,many,TRBJ2-4,TRBV28
TGCGCCAGCAGCCCGAGCCGGGACAGGGTTCTTTATGGCTACACCTTC,CASSPSRDRVLYGYTF,TRBD1,few,TRBJ1-2,TRBV5-1
TGTGCCAGCAGTTTGGGACTTTTTAATGAAAAACTGTTTTTT,CASSLGLFNEKLFF,NA,many,TRBJ1-4,TRBV27
TGTGCCAGCAGCCAGGCAGCGGGAGCTGTCACCGGGGAGCTGTTTTTT,CASSQAAGAVTGELFF,TRBD2,NA,TRBJ2-2,TRBV14
TGCGCCAGCAGCTTGGGGAAGACTGGCGTGGAGCAGTACTTC,CASSLGKTGVEQYF,NA,NA,TRBJ2-7,TRBV5-1
TGTGCCAGCAGCTACCAAAACCGGCAGTACGAGCAGTACTTC,CASSYQNRQYEQYF,NA,many,TRBJ2-7,TRBV13
TGTGCCAGCAGTGAGTCTAAAAAAGGTTTAAGAGGGAACACTGAAGCTTTCTTT,CASSESKKGLRGNTEAFF,NA,NA,TRBJ1-1,TRBV6-1
TGTGCCTGGAGTGGTGGGGGAGTGCAGTACTTC,CAWSGGGVQYF,NA,many,TRBJ2-7,TRBV30
TGTGCCAGCAGCTTCGACGCGAGGCAGCCCCAGCATTTT,CASSFDARQPQHF,NA,NA,TRBJ1-5,TRBV5-8
TGTGCCAGCAGCTTTGCTAGCGGGCCAACCTACGAGCAGTACTTC,CASSFASGPTYEQYF,TRBD2,many,TRBJ2-7,TRBV11-2